These 16 T cell receptor beta chains originate from one sample sequenced in a study of shared clonotypes between healthy human individuals. Sequencing used immunoSEQ multiplex PCR; TCRdb keeps in-frame clones, though not all of them. Of about 1.5 million clones in the sample, approximately 98% are singletons; the top ten hold about 0.4%. Sequencing was performed on naive CD4+ T cells sorted from blood. The subset is: CD45RA+ positively selected. These receptors were taken from a young man in good health.

The V call is TRBV18, the J call TRBJ1-3; D gene ambiguous. The CDR3 length is 15 residues. Germline V lookup: CDR1 KGHSH, CDR2 LQKENI. The V gene lost 3 bases and the J gene lost 0 bases, with 9 bases spanning the gap. CDR3 loop: CASSPNIDSGNTIYF. The DNA of the CDR3 is TGTGCCAGCTCACCGAACATTGACTCTGGAAACACCATATATTTT. Complete variable domain (other parts from reference TRBV18 and TRBJ1-3): NAGVMQNPRHLVRRRGQEARLRCSPMKGHSHVYWYRQLPEEGLKFMVYLQKENIIDESGMPKERFSAEFPKEGPSILRIQQVVRGDSAAYFCASSPNIDSGNTIYFGEGSWLTVV.

This clone was seen only once. J is TRBJ2-1 and V is TRBV11-3; 9 positions agree with TRBD2. CDR1 is SGHNT, CDR2 YENEEA, per germline. This CDR3 spans 15 amino acids. The V gene end was trimmed by 2 bases and the J gene end by 6 bases; junction bases not matched to a gene: 5. CDR3 in amino acids: CASSLHRSGSNEQFF. For the CDR3, the DNA is TGTGCCAGCAGCTTACATCGTAGCGGGAGCAATGAGCAGTTCTTC.

The rearrangement joins TRBV6-5 to TRBJ2-1; 11 bases are shared with TRBD2. From germline, CDR1 is MNHEY and CDR2 SVGAGI. Trimming removed 2 bases from V and 10 bases from J; junction bases left unmatched: 10. CDR3 length: 16 residues. CDR3 residues: CASSYISGRASGEQFF. The CDR3 nucleotides are TGTGCCAGCAGTTACATTAGCGGGAGGGCCAGTGGGGAGCAGTTCTTC.

The chain is built from TRBV18 and TRBJ1-3; 8 bases line up with TRBD1. From germline, CDR1 is KGHSH and CDR2 LQKENI. This CDR3 region has 15 residues. With 3 bases clipped from V and 7 bases from J, the junction kept 8 bases outside the gene matches. The CDR3 loop is CASSPFWTGRNTIYF. CDR3 coding DNA: TGTGCCAGCTCACCTTTCTGGACAGGGAGGAACACCATATATTTT. The full variable domain, rest sourced from reference TRBV18 and TRBJ1-3, is NAGVMQNPRHLVRRRGQEARLRCSPMKGHSHVYWYRQLPEEGLKFMVYLQKENIIDESGMPKERFSAEFPKEGPSILRIQQVVRGDSAAYFCASSPFWTGRNTIYFGEGSWLTVV.

The chain joins TRBV5-4 to TRBJ1-3; a possible D gene is TRBD1 (5 bases). From germline, CDR1 is SGHNT and CDR2 YYREEE (reference sequence). There are 18 residues in the CDR3. V lost 0 bases and J 0 bases, leaving 16 bases between the germline ends. As DNA, the CDR3 is TGTGCCAGCAGCTTGGGGGCCTTCCGGGACCTCTCTGGAAACACCATATATTTT. Protein: CASSLGAFRDLSGNTIYF.

The chain uses TRBV2 and TRBJ2-7; D call uncertain. V lost 1 base to trimming and J lost 12 bases, with 10 bases between them. This CDR3 has 11 residues. CDR1 SNHLY and CDR2 FYNNEI come from the germline V gene. CDR3 residues: CASSEGQFLYF. As DNA, the CDR3 is TGTGCCAGCAGTGAAGGACAATTCCTGTACTTC.

The chain joins TRBV10-3 to TRBJ2-1; no firm D call. The CDR3 has 11 amino acids. CDR1 is ENHRY, CDR2 SYGVKD, per germline. Trimming pared 6 bases from V and 7 bases from J, leaving 7 bases between. CDR3 residues: CAISKENEQFF. In nucleotides, the CDR3 is TGTGCCATCAGCAAAGAAAATGAGCAGTTCTTC.

On this clone itself: This same CDR3 is encoded by further DNA sequences in the sample. This rearrangement joins TRBV6-6 to TRBJ1-3; D ambiguous. The CDR3 has 12 amino acids. Germline CDR1 reads MNHNY; CDR2 reads SVGAGI (reference sequence). V was trimmed by 6 bases and J by 0 bases, leaving 3 bases between them. CDR3 region: CASSLSGNTIYF. CDR3 nucleotide sequence: TGTGCCAGCAGCCTCTCTGGAAACACCATATATTTT.

Note on this clone: Other DNA sequences within the sample encode an identical CDR3. This chain uses TRBV7-2 with TRBJ2-3, with a possible D match to TRBD1 (5 bases). This CDR3 spans 14 amino acids. Germline lookup yields CDR1 SGHTA and CDR2 FQGNSA. V was clipped by 0 bases and J by 2 bases, with 6 bases between them. CDR3 sequence (DNA): TGTGCCAGCAGCTTAGCCAGGGCCACAGATACGCAGTATTTT. It specifies CASSLARATDTQYF.

The genes are TRBV7-9 and TRBJ2-3, with D possibly being TRBD2 (6 bases). V shed 5 bases and J shed 5 bases, with 17 bases lying between them. The CDR3 extends over 15 amino acids. CDR1 and CDR2 from the germline V gene are SEHNR and FQNEAQ (reference sequence). The DNA of the CDR3 is TGTGCCAGCAGCCGGGGCAGTCTAGCGCAAGATACGCAGTATTTT. It specifies CASSRGSLAQDTQYF.

V is TRBV5-1 and J is TRBJ1-2; the D gene is possibly TRBD1 (6 bases). CDR3 length: 13 residues. Per germline, CDR1 SGHRS and CDR2 YFSETQ. V was shortened by 2 bases and J by 4 bases, with 9 bases between the two germline ends. This CDR3 is CASSFGQLYGYTF. The CDR3 bases are TGCGCCAGCAGCTTCGGACAGCTCTATGGCTACACCTTC.

This chain joins TRBV18 and TRBJ2-5, with TRBD1 matching 9 bases. The CDR3 is made up of 14 amino acids. V trimming: 4 bases; J trimming: 4 bases; junction bases outside the gene matches: 4. CDR1 KGHSH and CDR2 LQKENI come from the germline V gene. CDR3: CASSQGTGRETQYF. CDR3 sequence (DNA): TGTGCCAGCTCACAGGGGACAGGGAGAGAGACCCAGTACTTC.

This clone was recorded only once. The chain couples TRBV18 to TRBJ1-1; TRBD1 agrees at 7 bases. The germline V gene has CDR1 KGHSH and CDR2 LQKENI. The CDR3 runs to 15 residues. V lost 0 bases to trimming and J lost 5 bases; unmatched junction nucleotides: 6. The CDR3 sequence is CASSPPRMTGTEAFF. The DNA for the CDR3 is TGTGCCAGCTCACCACCAAGAATGACAGGGACTGAAGCTTTCTTT.

V usage is TRBV9 and J usage is TRBJ2-1; D gene uncertain. V gave up 3 bases and J gave up 5 bases, with 12 bases separating them. CDR1 is SGDLS and CDR2 is YYNGEE in the germline V gene. The CDR3 is 14 residues long. This CDR3 reads CASSAQDDDNEQFF. In nucleotides, the CDR3 is TGTGCCAGCAGCGCCCAAGACGACGACAATGAGCAGTTCTTC. Supplemented by reference TRBV9 and TRBJ2-1, the full variable domain reads DSGVTQTPKHLITATGQRVTLRCSPRSGDLSVYWYQQSLDQGLQFLIQYYNGEERAKGNILERFSAQQFPDLHSELNLSSLELGDSALYFCASSAQDDDNEQFFGPGTRLTVL.

The rearrangement links TRBV18 to TRBJ2-2; TRBD2 matches 7 bases. Germline assignment: CDR1 KGHSH and CDR2 LQKENI. Trimming took 0 bases from V and 4 from J; bases not matched to a gene: 5. The CDR3 sequence is 16 residues long. This CDR3 reads CASSPPDSGRTGELFF. The DNA of the CDR3 is TGTGCCAGCTCACCACCGGATAGCGGGCGCACCGGGGAGCTGTTTTTT.

This chain joins TRBV11-2 and TRBJ2-6; D is unclear. The CDR3 length is 14 residues. Per germline, CDR1 SGHAT and CDR2 FQNNGV. Trimming cost V 4 bases and J 4 bases, with 8 bases left between them. The CDR3 nucleotides read TGTGCCAGCAGCTCTCAGCCCGGGGCCAACGTCCTGACTTTC. Its translation: CASSSQPGANVLTF. The variable domain in full, completed from reference TRBV11-2 and TRBJ2-6, reads EAGVAQSPRYKIIEKRQSVAFWCNPISGHATLYWYQQILGQGPKLLIQFQNNGVVDDSQLPKDRFSAERLKGVDSTLKIQPAKLEDSAVYLCASSSQPGANVLTFGAGSRLTVL.